The sequence of this TCR beta chain was determined in a study of healthy donors' naive CD4 and CD8 T cells. Study-level findings and limits: The study did not address homeostatic proliferation effects in naive T cells.

With regard to this clonotype: Its antigen is still unknown.

V lost 1 base and J lost 2, with 12 bases in between. This CDR3 has 16 residues. Germline V gene data show CDR1 as SGHAT and CDR2 as FQDESV (reference sequence). Each TCR library used around 500 ng of total RNA and a linear amplification protocol. From the reads, TCRdb called clonotypes with MiXCR, one entry per CDR3 protein. Of 150,000 to 200,000 distinct CDR3 sequences listed, 65% to 75% are singletons. The chain has TRBV11-1 and TRBJ2-1; no reliable D call. The source of this sequence is a pool of human donors in good health; the sample pools cells from several healthy donors. Material for sequencing was naive CD4+ and CD8+ T cells sorted from blood, pooled from several donors. The CDR3 sequence: CASSLVLSQPYNEQFF. The CDR3 DNA follows: TGTGCCAGCAGCTTAGTTCTGTCACAGCCCTACAATGAGCAGTTCTTC.